The 10 T cell receptor beta chains presented below share a single source sample, sequenced in a study of T cells in tuberculosis. Here immunoSEQ multiplex PCR was the method, and the copy in TCRdb shows in-frame clones only, minus some. The sample has about 22,000 clones; around 85% are singletons. Described time point: new active TB diagnosis, blood taken before or within 7 days of starting treatment. Sequenced material: PBMCs, taken at tuberculosis diagnosis. The receptors were sampled from an adult with tuberculosis.

This chain connects TRBV5-1 to TRBJ2-4; tentative D call: TRBD1 (5 bases). Germline V gives CDR1 SGHRS, CDR2 YFSETQ. The CDR3 covers 13 residues. V lost 0 bases to trimming and J lost 7 bases, with 8 bases between them. CDR3 loop: CASSLGGANIQYF. For the CDR3, the DNA is TGCGCCAGCAGCTTGGGTGGGGCTAACATTCAGTACTTC.

The chain joins TRBV6-1 to TRBJ1-2; D not certain. Trimming pared 7 bases from V and 4 bases from J, leaving 13 bases between. The germline CDR1 and CDR2 sequences are MNHNS and SASEGT. There are 13 residues in the CDR3. This chain's CDR3 is CASIPREGYGYTF. In DNA, the CDR3 is TGTGCCAGCATTCCCCGGGAGGGCTATGGCTACACCTTC.

This chain connects TRBV10-3 to TRBJ1-2; 8 nucleotides align to TRBD1. V dropped 8 bases and J dropped 2; count of bases not matched to a gene: 7. The CDR3 loop spans 14 amino acids. CDR1 and CDR2 from the germline V gene are ENHRY and SYGVKD. The CDR3 bases are TGTGCCATCCAGGGGGCAGGGATAAACTATGGCTACACCTTC. This gives the protein CAIQGAGINYGYTF.

J is TRBJ2-5 and V is TRBV5-6, with TRBD1 as a possible D gene (6 bases). V lost 2 bases to trimming and J lost 3 bases, with 11 bases between them. Per the germline V gene, CDR1 is SGHDT and CDR2 is YYEEEE. The CDR3 has 14 amino acids. The CDR3 protein is CASSLSPGEETQYF. CDR3 nucleotide sequence: TGTGCCAGCAGCTTAAGCCCAGGGGAAGAGACCCAGTACTTC.

In its sample, this clone was seen a few times. This chain links TRBV9 with TRBJ2-7, with D unresolved. CDR3 length: 12 amino acids. Trimming removed 0 bases from V and 6 bases from J, with 7 bases in between. The germline V gene encodes CDR1 SGDLS and CDR2 YYNGEE. The CDR3 spells CASSVGSSEQYF. CDR3 nucleotides: TGTGCCAGCAGCGTAGGCAGTTCCGAGCAGTACTTC.

The J gene is TRBJ2-7, the V gene TRBV6-1, with D perhaps TRBD1 (5 bases). Germline V gene lookup returns CDR1 MNHNS and CDR2 SASEGT. V dropped 7 bases and J dropped 6 bases, with 10 bases sitting between them. This CDR3 has 11 amino acids. In DNA, the CDR3 is TGTGCCAGCACCCAGGGTAGCGAGCAGTACTTC. This encodes CASTQGSEQYF.

The chain uses TRBV28 and TRBJ1-1; 7 nucleotides line up with TRBD1. Per germline, CDR1 MDHEN and CDR2 SYDVKM. J was trimmed by 4 bases and V by 4 bases; bases with no gene match: 9. This CDR3 comprises 15 residues. CDR3 coding DNA: TGTGCCAGCAGTTCCTTGGACAGGTCGGGCACTGAAGCTTTCTTT. It encodes CASSSLDRSGTEAFF.

The chain combines TRBV7-2 with TRBJ1-2; no firm D call. The CDR3 is 13 residues long. Germline V gene lookup returns CDR1 SGHTA and CDR2 FQGNSA. V lost 1 base and J lost 4, with 7 bases in between. CDR3 protein: CASSLGARYGYTF. CDR3 nucleotides: TGTGCCAGCAGCTTAGGGGCCCGCTATGGCTACACCTTC.

This clone is labeled medium-sized. This chain joins TRBV19 and TRBJ1-6; D is possibly TRBD1 (6 bases). The CDR3 length is 14 residues. Germline V gene sequence: CDR1 LNHDA, CDR2 SQIVND (reference sequence). Trimming took off 1 base at V and 7 bases at J, with 8 bases between the two ends. For the CDR3, the DNA is TGTGCCAGTAGTATAGCAACAGGGAATTCACCCCTCCACTTT. This encodes CASSIATGNSPLHF.

This clone was seen more than once but under ten times. The chain uses TRBV7-2 and TRBJ2-1; possibly TRBD2 for D (7 bases). Germline CDR1 SGHTA, CDR2 FQGNSA. Deletions cut 3 bases from V and 10 bases from J, with 16 bases between. The CDR3 length is 14 residues. CDR3 DNA: TGTGCCAGCAGCTTGGTAGGGGGGGATGTCGAGCAGTTCTTC. Translation: CASSLVGGDVEQFF.